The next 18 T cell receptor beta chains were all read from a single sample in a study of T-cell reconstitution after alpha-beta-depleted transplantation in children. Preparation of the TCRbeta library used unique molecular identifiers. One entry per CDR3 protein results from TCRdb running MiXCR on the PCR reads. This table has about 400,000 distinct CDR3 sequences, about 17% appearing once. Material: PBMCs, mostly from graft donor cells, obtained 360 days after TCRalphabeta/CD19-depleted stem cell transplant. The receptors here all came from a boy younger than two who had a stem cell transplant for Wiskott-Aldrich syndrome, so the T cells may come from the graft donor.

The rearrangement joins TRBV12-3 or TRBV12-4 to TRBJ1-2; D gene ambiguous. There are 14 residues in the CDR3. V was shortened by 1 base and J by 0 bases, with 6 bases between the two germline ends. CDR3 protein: CASSLEGANYGYTF. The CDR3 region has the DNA TGTGCCAGCAGTTTAGAAGGAGCTAACTATGGCTACACCTTC.

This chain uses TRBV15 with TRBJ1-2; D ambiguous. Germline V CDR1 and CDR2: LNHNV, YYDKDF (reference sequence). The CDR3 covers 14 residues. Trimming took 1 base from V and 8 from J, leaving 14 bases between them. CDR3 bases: TGTGCCACCAGCAGAGTGGAGTCGTCAGGAGGCTACACCTTC. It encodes CATSRVESSGGYTF.

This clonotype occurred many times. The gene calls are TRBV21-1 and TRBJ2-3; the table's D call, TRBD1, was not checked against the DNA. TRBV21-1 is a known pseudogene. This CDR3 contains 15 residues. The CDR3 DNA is TGTGCCAGCAGCGGACGGGACAGGCTCAGGGATACGCAGTATTTT. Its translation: CASSGRDRLRDTQYF.

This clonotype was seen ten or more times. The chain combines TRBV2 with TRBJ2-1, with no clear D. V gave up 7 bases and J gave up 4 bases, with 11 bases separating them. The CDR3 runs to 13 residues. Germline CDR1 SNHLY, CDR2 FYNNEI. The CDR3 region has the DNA TGTGCCAGCAACAGAGCCAAATACAATGAGCAGTTCTTC. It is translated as CASNRAKYNEQFF.

The DNA for the CDR3 is TGTGCCACCAGCAGAGAAGGGCTAGCGGGAGCCTACGAGCAGTACTTC. Translation: CATSREGLAGAYEQYF. The chain carries TRBV15 and TRBJ2-7; 10 bases agree with TRBD2. CDR1 and CDR2 from the germline V gene are LNHNV and YYDKDF (reference sequence). The junction had 4 bases not matched to a gene; V was cut back by 0 bases and J by 2 bases. The CDR3 is 16 residues long.

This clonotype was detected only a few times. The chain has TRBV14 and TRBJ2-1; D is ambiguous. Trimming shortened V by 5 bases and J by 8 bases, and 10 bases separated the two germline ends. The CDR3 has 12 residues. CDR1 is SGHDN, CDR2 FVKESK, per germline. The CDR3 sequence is CASSTQVDEQFF. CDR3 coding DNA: TGTGCCAGCAGCACCCAGGTCGATGAGCAGTTCTTC.

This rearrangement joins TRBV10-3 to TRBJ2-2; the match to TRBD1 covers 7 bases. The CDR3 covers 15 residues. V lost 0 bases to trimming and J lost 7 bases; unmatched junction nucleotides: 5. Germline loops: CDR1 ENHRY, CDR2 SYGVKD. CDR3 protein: CAISESGQRLGELFF. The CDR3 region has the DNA TGTGCCATCAGTGAGTCGGGACAGCGTCTCGGGGAGCTGTTTTTT.

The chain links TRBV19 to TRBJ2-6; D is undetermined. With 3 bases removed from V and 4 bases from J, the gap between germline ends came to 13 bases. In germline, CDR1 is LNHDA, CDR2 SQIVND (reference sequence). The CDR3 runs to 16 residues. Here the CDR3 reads CASSIYGPAGANVLTF. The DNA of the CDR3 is TGTGCCAGTAGTATCTATGGTCCAGCCGGGGCCAACGTCCTGACTTTC. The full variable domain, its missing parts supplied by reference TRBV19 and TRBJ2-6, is DGGITQSPKYLFRKEGQNVTLSCEQNLNHDAMYWYRQDPGQGLRLIYYSQIVNDFQKGDIAEGYSVSREKKESFPLTVTSAQKNPTAFYLCASSIYGPAGANVLTFGAGSRLTVL.

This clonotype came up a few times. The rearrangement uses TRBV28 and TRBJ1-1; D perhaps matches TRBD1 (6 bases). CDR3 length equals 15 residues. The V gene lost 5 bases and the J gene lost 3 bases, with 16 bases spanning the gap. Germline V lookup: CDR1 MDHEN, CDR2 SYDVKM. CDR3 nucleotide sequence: TGTGCCAGCAGTGCATACCAGGGGAGGGACACTGAAGCTTTCTTT. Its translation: CASSAYQGRDTEAFF.

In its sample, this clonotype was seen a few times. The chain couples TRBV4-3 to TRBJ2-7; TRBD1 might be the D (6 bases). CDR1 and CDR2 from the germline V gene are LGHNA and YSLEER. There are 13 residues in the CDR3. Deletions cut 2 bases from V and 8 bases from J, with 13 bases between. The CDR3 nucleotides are TGCGCCAGCAGCCAACTCACAGGGTTCAAGCAGTACTTC. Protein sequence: CASSQLTGFKQYF.

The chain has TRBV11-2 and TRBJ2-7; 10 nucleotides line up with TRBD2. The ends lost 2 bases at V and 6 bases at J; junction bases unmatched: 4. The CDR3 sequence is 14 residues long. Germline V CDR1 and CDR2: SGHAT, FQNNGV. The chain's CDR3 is CASSLRTSGLEQYF. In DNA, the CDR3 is TGTGCCAGCAGCTTAAGGACTAGCGGACTCGAGCAGTACTTC.

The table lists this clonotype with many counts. The CDR3: CASSMTGTTYEQYF. CDR3 DNA sequence: TGCGCCAGCAGCATGACAGGGACAACCTACGAGCAGTACTTC. V is TRBV5-1 and J is TRBJ2-7; 7 bases line up with TRBD1. The CDR3 totals 14 residues. Trimming cost V 4 bases and J 2 bases; bases outside gene matches: 6. Germline assignment: CDR1 SGHRS and CDR2 YFSETQ.

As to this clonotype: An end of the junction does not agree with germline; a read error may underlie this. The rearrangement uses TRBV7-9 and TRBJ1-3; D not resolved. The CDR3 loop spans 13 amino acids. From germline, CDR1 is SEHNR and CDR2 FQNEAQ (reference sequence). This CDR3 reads CASSPSSRNTTYF. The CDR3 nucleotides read TGTGCCAGCAGCCCCTCCTCTCGAAACACCACATATTTT.

The CDR3 here is CASSFGGKSSYEQYF. As DNA, the CDR3 is TGTGCCAGCAGTTTTGGTGGGAAGTCATCCTACGAGCAGTACTTC. The rearrangement links TRBV12-3 or TRBV12-4 to TRBJ2-7; no definite D call. This CDR3 spans 15 amino acids. V lost 3 bases, J lost 1 base, and 13 bases lay in between.

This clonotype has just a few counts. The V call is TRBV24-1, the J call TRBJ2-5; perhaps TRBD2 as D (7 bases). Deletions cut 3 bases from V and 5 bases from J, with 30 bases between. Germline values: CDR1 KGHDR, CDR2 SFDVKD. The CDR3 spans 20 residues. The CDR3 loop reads CATSDPAPSARGGVWETQYF. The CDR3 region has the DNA TGTGCCACCAGTGATCCTGCCCCTTCCGCGAGGGGGGGCGTCTGGGAGACCCAGTACTTC.

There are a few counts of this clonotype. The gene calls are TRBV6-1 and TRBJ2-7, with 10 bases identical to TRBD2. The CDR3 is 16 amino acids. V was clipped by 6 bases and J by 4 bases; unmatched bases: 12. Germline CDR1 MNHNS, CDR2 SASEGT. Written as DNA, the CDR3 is TGTGCCAGCAGCAGAGCGGGAGGGTCCTTATCATACGAGCAGTACTTC. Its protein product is CASSRAGGSLSYEQYF.

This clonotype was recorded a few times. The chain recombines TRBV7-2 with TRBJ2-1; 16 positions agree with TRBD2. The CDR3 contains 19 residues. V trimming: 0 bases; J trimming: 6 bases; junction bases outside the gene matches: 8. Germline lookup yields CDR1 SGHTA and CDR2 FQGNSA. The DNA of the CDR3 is TGTGCCAGCAGCTTAGCACTGGGACTAGCGGGAGGGCCCGGCAATGAGCAGTTCTTC. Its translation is CASSLALGLAGGPGNEQFF. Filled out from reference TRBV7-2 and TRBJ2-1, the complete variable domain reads GAGVSQSPSNKVTEKGKDVELRCDPISGHTALYWYRQSLGQGLEFLIYFQGNSAPDKSGLPSDRFSAERTGGSVSTLTIQRTQQEDSAVYLCASSLALGLAGGPGNEQFFGPGTRLTVL.

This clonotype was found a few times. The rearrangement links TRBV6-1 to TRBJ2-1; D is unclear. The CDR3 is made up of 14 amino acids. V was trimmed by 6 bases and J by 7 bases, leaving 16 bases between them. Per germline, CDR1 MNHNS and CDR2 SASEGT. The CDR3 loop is CASRDPPEINEQFF. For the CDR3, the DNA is TGTGCCAGCAGAGACCCCCCGGAGATAAATGAGCAGTTCTTC.